This TCR beta chain was observed in a study of beta chain features in type 1 diabetes. This clone has only a few counts. Its antigen is unidentified. As every portion of the isolated RNA was reverse transcribed, the sequencing read expressed TCRB transcripts. Assay: immunoSEQ multiplex PCR; the TCRdb copy retains only in-frame clones and omits some. The table records around 360,000 clones, roughly an eighth of them present only once. Using CD45RO/CCR7/CD25/CD127/CD95/CD27, CD4+ naive, central memory, regulatory and stem cell-like memory cells were sorted. The study, taken as a whole, reports: Diminished insertions and augmented deletions at VDJ junctions characterized type 1 diabetes patients. People with Type 1 diabetes carried modestly yet significantly shorter TCRB CDR3s in all four CD4+ subsets.

The receptor comes from a young woman with type 1 diabetes. The sequencing input was naive CD4+ T cells from blood.

The CDR3 loop is CASSVWFGSGQETQYF. CDR3 nucleotide sequence: TGTGCCAGCAGCGTATGGTTCGGGAGCGGACAAGAGACCCAGTACTTC. V and J are TRBV9 and TRBJ2-5; weak D call: TRBD2 (6 bases). The CDR3 is 16 amino acids. With 1 base removed from V and 2 bases from J, the gap between germline ends came to 15 bases. CDR1 and CDR2 from the germline V gene are SGDLS and YYNGEE.